The subject of this entry is one T cell receptor (beta chain). In the source study's methods: Counts of nucleated cells, estimated from reference gene primer amplification, were obtained. The repertoire was sequenced with immunoSEQ multiplex PCR; TCRdb's copy has only in-frame clones and lacks some. D and trimming were read from the DNA, whereas the V and J calls and clone size are those reported in that table. This table holds about 220,000 clones, roughly 84% found once. This sample was included in a study of blood T cell repertoires in COVID-19. Study details: The study drew acute and convalescent COVID-19 samples from the United States, Italy and Spain. PBMCs, B-cell-depleted T cells, or T cells provided the cDNA or gDNA that made up the material.

Trimming pared 3 bases from V and 6 bases from J, leaving 15 bases between. CDR1 is SGHVS and CDR2 is FQNEAQ in the germline V gene. The CDR3 has 16 residues. Sequencing input: peripheral blood. The origin of this receptor is a woman older than 75 with acute or convalescent COVID-19. The rearrangement links TRBV7-8 to TRBJ1-6; D is unclear. This CDR3 is CASSFSPARRNSPLHF. The CDR3 nucleotides read TGTGCCAGCAGCTTCAGTCCGGCCAGGCGTAATTCACCCCTCCACTTT.